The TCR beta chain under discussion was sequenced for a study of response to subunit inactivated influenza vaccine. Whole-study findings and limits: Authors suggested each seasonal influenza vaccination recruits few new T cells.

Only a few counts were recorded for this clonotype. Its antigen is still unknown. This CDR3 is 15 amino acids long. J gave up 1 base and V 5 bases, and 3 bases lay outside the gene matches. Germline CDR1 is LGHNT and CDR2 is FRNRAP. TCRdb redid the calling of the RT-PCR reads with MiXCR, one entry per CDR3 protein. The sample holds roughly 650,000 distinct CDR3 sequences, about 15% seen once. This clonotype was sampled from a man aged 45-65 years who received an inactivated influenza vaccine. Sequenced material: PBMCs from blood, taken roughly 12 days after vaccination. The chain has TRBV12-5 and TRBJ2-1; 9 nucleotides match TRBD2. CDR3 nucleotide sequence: TGTGCTAGTGGTACACTAGCGGGTTCCTACAATGAGCAGTTCTTC. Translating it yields CASGTLAGSYNEQFF. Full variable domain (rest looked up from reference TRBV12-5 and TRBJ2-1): DARVTQTPRHKVTEMGQEVTMRCQPILGHNTVFWYRQTMMQGLELLAYFRNRAPLDDSGMPKDRFSAEMPDATLATLKIQPSEPRDSAVYFCASGTLAGSYNEQFFGPGTRLTVL.